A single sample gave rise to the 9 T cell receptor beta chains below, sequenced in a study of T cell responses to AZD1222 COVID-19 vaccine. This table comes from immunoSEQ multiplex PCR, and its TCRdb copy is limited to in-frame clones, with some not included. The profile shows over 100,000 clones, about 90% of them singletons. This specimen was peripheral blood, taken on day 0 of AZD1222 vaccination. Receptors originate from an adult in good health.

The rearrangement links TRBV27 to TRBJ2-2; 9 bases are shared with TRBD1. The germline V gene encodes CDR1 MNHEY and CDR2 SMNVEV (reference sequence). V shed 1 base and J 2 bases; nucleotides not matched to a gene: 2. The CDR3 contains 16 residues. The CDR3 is CASSLLGQGNTGELFF. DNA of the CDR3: TGTGCCAGCAGTTTATTGGGACAGGGTAACACCGGGGAGCTGTTTTTT.

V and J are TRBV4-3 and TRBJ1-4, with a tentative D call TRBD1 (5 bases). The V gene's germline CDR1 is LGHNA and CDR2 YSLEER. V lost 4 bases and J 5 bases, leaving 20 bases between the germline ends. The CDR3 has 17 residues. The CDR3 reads CASSPAVPGRWNEKLFF. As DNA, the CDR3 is TGCGCCAGCAGCCCTGCCGTACCGGGACGGTGGAATGAAAAACTGTTTTTT.

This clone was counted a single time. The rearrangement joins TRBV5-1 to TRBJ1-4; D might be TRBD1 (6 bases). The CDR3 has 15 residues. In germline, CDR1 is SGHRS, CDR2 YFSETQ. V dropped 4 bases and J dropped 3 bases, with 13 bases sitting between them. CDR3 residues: CASSPTQGPNEKLFF. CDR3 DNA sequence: TGCGCCAGCAGCCCAACCCAGGGGCCTAATGAAAAACTGTTTTTT.

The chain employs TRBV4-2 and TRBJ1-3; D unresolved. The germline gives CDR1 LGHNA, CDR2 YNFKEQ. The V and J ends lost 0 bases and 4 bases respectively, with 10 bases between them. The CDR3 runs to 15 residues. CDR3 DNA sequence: TGTGCCAGCAGCCAAGAGGTGTACACCGGAAACACCATATATTTT. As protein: CASSQEVYTGNTIYF.

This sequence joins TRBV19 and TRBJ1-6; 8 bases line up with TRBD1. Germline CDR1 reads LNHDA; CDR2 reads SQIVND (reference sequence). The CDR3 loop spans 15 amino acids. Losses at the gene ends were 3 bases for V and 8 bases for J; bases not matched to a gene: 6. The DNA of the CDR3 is TGTGCCAGTAGTATTTCCTCCAGGGGGCATTCACCCCTCCACTTT. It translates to CASSISSRGHSPLHF.

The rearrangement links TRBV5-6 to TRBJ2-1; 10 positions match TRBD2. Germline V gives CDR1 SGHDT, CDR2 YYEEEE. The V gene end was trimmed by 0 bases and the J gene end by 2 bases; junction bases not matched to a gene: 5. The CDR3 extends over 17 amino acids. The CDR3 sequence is CASSLVSGRTTYNEQFF. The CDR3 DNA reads TGTGCCAGCAGCTTGGTTAGCGGGAGGACAACCTACAATGAGCAGTTCTTC.

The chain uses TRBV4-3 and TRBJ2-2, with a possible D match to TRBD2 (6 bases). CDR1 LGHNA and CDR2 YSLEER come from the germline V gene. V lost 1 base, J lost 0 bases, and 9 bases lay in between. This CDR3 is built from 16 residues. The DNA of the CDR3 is TGCGCCAGCAGCCAAGGGAGACTAGCGAACACCGGGGAGCTGTTTTTT. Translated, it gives CASSQGRLANTGELFF.

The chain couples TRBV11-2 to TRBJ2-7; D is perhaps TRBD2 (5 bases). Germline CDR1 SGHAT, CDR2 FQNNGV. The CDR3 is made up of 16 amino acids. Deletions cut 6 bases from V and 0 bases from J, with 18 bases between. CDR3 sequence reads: CASSPIRRSSSYEQYF. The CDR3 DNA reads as TGTGCCAGCAGTCCGATCCGGAGGTCGAGCTCCTACGAGCAGTACTTC.

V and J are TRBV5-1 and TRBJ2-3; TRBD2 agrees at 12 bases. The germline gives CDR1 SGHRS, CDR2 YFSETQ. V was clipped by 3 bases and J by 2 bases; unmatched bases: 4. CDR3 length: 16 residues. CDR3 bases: TGCGCCAGCAGCTCAAGACTAGCGGGAGTCACAGATACGCAGTATTTT. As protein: CASSSRLAGVTDTQYF.